The 11 T cell receptor beta chains listed next were all sequenced from one sample in a study of blood T cell repertoires in COVID-19. This table comes from immunoSEQ multiplex PCR, and its TCRdb copy is limited to in-frame clones, with some not included. The profile covers some 460,000 clones, with roughly 90% appearing a single time and roughly 0.7% taken by the ten largest. Sequenced input: PBMCs or T cells enriched from blood (not recorded which). Receptors originate from a woman aged 18 to 35 who had recovered from COVID-19.

This chain links TRBV6-5 with TRBJ1-4, with 7 bases identical to TRBD1. Losses at the gene ends were 0 bases for V and 8 bases for J; bases not matched to a gene: 9. The CDR3 extends over 16 amino acids. Germline V CDR1 and CDR2: MNHEY, SVGAGI. DNA of the CDR3: TGTGCCAGCAGTTACTCAATGAACAGGGGAGGCGAAAAACTGTTTTTT. Translated, it gives CASSYSMNRGGEKLFF.

The chain employs TRBV2 and TRBJ2-7, with D hard to call. The CDR3 sequence is 14 residues long. Trimming removed 2 bases at V and 6 bases at J, with 14 bases between. CDR1 is SNHLY and CDR2 is FYNNEI in the germline V gene. This CDR3 reads CASSERRRLGEQYF. The CDR3, as DNA: TGTGCCAGCAGTGAAAGGCGGAGACTGGGCGAGCAGTACTTC. The full variable domain, its missing parts supplied by reference TRBV2 and TRBJ2-7, is EPEVTQTPSHQVTQMGQEVILRCVPISNHLYFYWYRQILGQKVEFLVSFYNNEISEKSEIFDDQFSVERPDGSNFTLKIRSTKLEDSAMYFCASSERRRLGEQYFGPGTRLTVT.

The chain couples TRBV18 to TRBJ1-2; TRBD1 is a possible D gene (6 bases). CDR1 and CDR2 from the germline V gene are KGHSH and LQKENI. The CDR3 sequence is 14 residues long. V lost 3 bases and J lost 7, with 15 bases in between. The CDR3 sequence: CASSPSGTRGGYTF. Written as DNA, the CDR3 is TGTGCCAGCTCACCGTCCGGGACCAGGGGTGGCTACACCTTC.

The rearrangement joins TRBV10-3 to TRBJ1-4, with 9 bases identical to TRBD1. The CDR3 is 15 amino acids. Germline trimming cut 5 bases from V and 6 bases from J; bases unmatched to any gene: 7. The germline gives CDR1 ENHRY, CDR2 SYGVKD. The CDR3 DNA reads TGTGCCATCAGTATTACAGGGGGCGCGGATGAAAAACTGTTTTTT. Its protein product is CAISITGGADEKLFF.

The rearrangement links TRBV18 to TRBJ1-6; TRBD1 matches at 7 bases. Trimming cost V 3 bases and J 11 bases; bases outside gene matches: 13. The germline CDR1 and CDR2 sequences are KGHSH and LQKENI. There are 16 residues in the CDR3. The CDR3 loop is CASSPSTGDRGAPLHF. In DNA form, the CDR3 reads TGTGCCAGCTCACCGTCTACAGGGGATAGGGGGGCACCCCTCCACTTT.

This chain connects TRBV13 to TRBJ2-2; 7 bases match TRBD1. CDR3 length: 16 amino acids. The V gene's germline CDR1 is PRHDT and CDR2 FYEKMQ (reference sequence). V trimming: 0 bases; J trimming: 7 bases; junction bases outside the gene matches: 8. The CDR3 region has the DNA TGTGCCAGCAGCTTAGGAGCAGGGGGTTACGGCGGGGAGCTGTTTTTT. This gives the protein CASSLGAGGYGGELFF.

V usage is TRBV2 and J usage is TRBJ1-2; D possibly corresponds to TRBD1 (5 bases). This CDR3 has 15 residues. With 3 bases removed from V and 2 bases from J, the gap between germline ends came to 13 bases. Germline assignment: CDR1 SNHLY and CDR2 FYNNEI. The CDR3: CASSEGQGLNYGYTF. The CDR3 coding sequence is TGTGCCAGCAGTGAGGGTCAGGGTTTAAACTATGGCTACACCTTC.

This clone was picked up a small number of times. The J gene is TRBJ2-3, the V gene TRBV6-5; TRBD2 aligns across 7 bases. The trim removed 5 bases at V and 2 bases at J, leaving 4 bases unmatched. CDR1 is MNHEY, CDR2 SVGAGI, per germline. The CDR3 consists of 14 residues. The CDR3 protein is CASSRGGSTDTQYF. The CDR3 DNA reads as TGTGCCAGCAGTCGCGGGGGTTCCACAGATACGCAGTATTTT.

The chain carries TRBV30 and TRBJ1-2; D remains unclear. The CDR3 has 12 residues. The V end lost 0 bases, the J end lost 8 bases, and 10 bases lay between the germline ends. Looked up from germline, CDR1 is GTSNPN and CDR2 is SVGIG (reference sequence). The CDR3 reads CAWSVWEQGYTF. The CDR3 DNA is TGTGCCTGGAGTGTATGGGAGCAGGGCTACACCTTC.

V usage is TRBV5-8 and J usage is TRBJ2-3, with D tentatively TRBD2 (6 bases). The CDR3 is 15 amino acids. CDR1 and CDR2 (germline): SGHTS, YDEGEE. With 2 bases removed from V and 2 bases from J, the gap between germline ends came to 12 bases. This chain's CDR3 is CASSFAGRYTDTQYF. CDR3 nucleotides: TGTGCCAGCAGCTTTGCGGGGCGATACACAGATACGCAGTATTTT.

This rearrangement joins TRBV5-4 to TRBJ2-1, with D unclear. The CDR3 consists of 13 residues. Germline lookup yields CDR1 SGHNT and CDR2 YYREEE (reference sequence). Trimming pared 3 bases from V and 2 bases from J, leaving 6 bases between. The CDR3 reads CASSSSPYNEQFF. The DNA of the CDR3 is TGTGCCAGCAGCTCGAGTCCCTACAATGAGCAGTTCTTC.